Listed below are T cell receptor beta chains from one sample, sequenced in a study of T cells in Graves' hyperthyroidism and ophthalmopathy. Each CDR3 protein gets one entry after TCRdb re-called the multiplex PCR reads with MiXCR. The sample holds over 700,000 distinct CDR3 sequences, 38% seen once. Sequenced sample: blood. These receptors were collected from a man aged 18-30 years with Graves' hyperthyroidism. The CDR3 runs from the conserved cysteine through the conserved F or W. A D gene is named only where the DNA matches it firmly. Clone size is given for some rows only: seen once, a few or many times, or a class if the clone is expanded.

d_call	v_call	clone_size	j_call	cdr3_nt	cdr3_aa
TRBD2	TRBV6-5	-	TRBJ2-5	TGTGCCATCAGTTACTCGTTAGCCGGGGGGACGGAGACCCAGTACTTC	CAISYSLAGGTETQYF
-	TRBV19	many	TRBJ1-2	TGTGCCAGTAGTCTTCCCGCCTATGGCTACACCTTC	CASSLPAYGYTF
-	TRBV20-1	-	TRBJ2-2	TGCAGTGCTCGGGCTCTGGGGAACACCGGGGAGCTGTTTTTT	CSARALGNTGELFF
TRBD1	TRBV5-8	-	TRBJ1-1	TGCGCCAGCAGCCAGGGGGATGTCACTGAAGCTTTCTTT	CASSQGDVTEAFF
TRBD1	TRBV19	few	TRBJ1-2	TGTGCCAGTACCCCTCGCGGGCAGGGGGCTAACTATGGCTACACCTTC	CASTPRGQGANYGYTF
-	TRBV7-9	many	TRBJ2-5	TGTGCCAGCAGCTTCTCGGCAGGGCCGGGGGAGACCCAGTACTTC	CASSFSAGPGETQYF
-	TRBV10-3	-	TRBJ2-7	TGTGCCATCAGTGGGACCCAGGGGACTTCCTACGAGCAGTACTTC	CAISGTQGTSYEQYF
-	TRBV7-9	-	TRBJ1-2	TGTGCCAGCAGCTTCCTCGGTCGTGGCTACACCTTC	CASSFLGRGYTF
-	TRBV29-1	few	TRBJ2-5	TGCAGCGTTATATCAGGGGAAGAGACCCAGTACTTC	CSVISGEETQYF
-	TRBV10-2	-	TRBJ1-6	TGTGCCAGCAGTGCGACACCTAACGATTCACCCCTCCACTTT	CASSATPNDSPLHF
-	TRBV29-1	many	TRBJ1-2	TGCAGCGTTGCCTTAGGTGGGGACGGCTACACCTTC	CSVALGGDGYTF
-	TRBV2	-	TRBJ2-2	-	CASRPGGSCFF
-	TRBV19	-	TRBJ2-7	TGTGCCAGTAGTATAGGGGGGGCCAACGAGCAGTACTTC	CASSIGGANEQYF
-	TRBV6-5	few	TRBJ2-7	TGTGCCAGCGGGACCGGGACTCCAAACGAGCAGTACTTC	CASGTGTPNEQYF
-	TRBV20-1	few	TRBJ2-5	TGCAGTGCTTCGGACGGTGGGAGGGAGACCCAGTACTTC	CSASDGGRETQYF
TRBD2	TRBV7-8	once	TRBJ2-5	TGTGCCAGCTCGGACACTGAAGCTAGCGGGGGGCCAGAGACCCAGTACTTC	CASSDTEASGGPETQYF
-	TRBV19	-	TRBJ1-1	TGTGCCAGTAGTATAGATATAATAGGCCCAAGATCTGAAGCTTTCTTT	CASSIDIIGPRSEAFF
-	TRBV2	-	TRBJ2-7	TGTGCCAGCAGTCCAAGGGTTACCTACGAGCAGTACTTC	CASSPRVTYEQYF
-	TRBV20-1	many	TRBJ1-4	TGCAGTGCCGCGGAGGGTTTGAATGAAAAACTGTTTTTT	CSAAEGLNEKLFF
TRBD2	TRBV12-3/TRBV12-4	few	TRBJ2-5	TGTGCCAGCAGTTTGCCGGGACTATGGGAGACCCAGTACTTC	CASSLPGLWETQYF
-	TRBV13	-	TRBJ1-5	TGTGCCAGCAGTATTGGACAGACAAGGGAGCCCCAGCATTTT	CASSIGQTREPQHF
TRBD2	TRBV20-1	few	TRBJ2-7	TGCAGTGCTGGTAGCGGGAGGAGGTACGAGCAGTACTTC	CSAGSGRRYEQYF
TRBD1	TRBV29-1	-	TRBJ1-2	TGCAGCGTCGAAACAGGGCAGGGGGCGAACGGCTACACCTTC	CSVETGQGANGYTF
-	TRBV6-4	few	TRBJ1-1	TGTGCCAGCAGTGACCAAAGCACAGCGGTAGGCACTGAAGCTTTCTTT	CASSDQSTAVGTEAFF
-	TRBV10-3	-	TRBJ1-2	TGTGCCAGCAGTTCTTCCGCCCCGGGGGCGGGTTATGGCTACACCTTC	CASSSSAPGAGYGYTF
TRBD1	TRBV29-1	many	TRBJ2-7	TGCAGCGTTGTAGGGGACAGGGCGTCCTACGAGCAGTACTTC	CSVVGDRASYEQYF
-	TRBV4-1	few	TRBJ1-1	TGCGCCAGCAGCCAATACATGGGGTTGAACACTGAAGCTTTCTTT	CASSQYMGLNTEAFF
-	TRBV7-2	many	TRBJ2-5	TGTGCCAGCAGCTTAGTGTCTAGCAGAGAGACCCAGTACTTC	CASSLVSSRETQYF
TRBD1	TRBV2	many	TRBJ1-1	TGTGCCAGCAGCTCGGACAGGGGAAGAGGAGCTTTCTTT	CASSSDRGRGAFF
-	TRBV7-3	-	TRBJ2-3	TGTGCCAGCAGCTTGTACGGACTCACAGATACGCAGTATTTT	CASSLYGLTDTQYF
-	TRBV15	many	TRBJ1-5	TGTGCCACCAGCAGAGATCCAGGGAAAGGTGGACAGCCCCAGCATTTT	CATSRDPGKGGQPQHF
-	TRBV24-1	-	TRBJ2-5	TGTGCCACCAGTGATTTGGATGGGGGGACCCAGTACTTC	CATSDLDGGTQYF
TRBD1	TRBV6-6	-	TRBJ2-5	TGTGCCAGCAAAAACTCCGGGACAGGGGTTCGGGAGACCCAGTACTTC	CASKNSGTGVRETQYF
-	TRBV14	many	TRBJ2-5	TGTGCCAGCAGCCAAGGGTCGTACGGTCTCGGGGAGACCCAGTACTTC	CASSQGSYGLGETQYF
TRBD1	TRBV9	-	TRBJ1-2	TGTGCCAGCAGCGTAGTCCTGACAGGGGGACCCTCTGGCTACACCTTC	CASSVVLTGGPSGYTF
-	TRBV20-1	-	TRBJ1-5	TGTGCCTGGAACGTCGGGCAGGGGAATCAGCCCCAGCATTTT	CAWNVGQGNQPQHF
-	TRBV5-1	-	TRBJ2-2	TGCGCCAGCAGACTTGAGATCAGGGGGAACACCGGGGAGCTGTTTTTT	CASRLEIRGNTGELFF
TRBD1	TRBV7-9	few	TRBJ2-7	TGTGCCAGCAGCGCCCGGGACAGGGGTAACGAGCAGTACTTC	CASSARDRGNEQYF
TRBD2	TRBV9	few	TRBJ2-7	TGTGCCAGCAGCGTAAGCGGGGCCAGCTCCTACGAGCAGTACTTC	CASSVSGASSYEQYF
-	TRBV7-2	-	TRBJ1-2	TGTGCCAGCAGCTACGTCCGGGACGGCATGAGAACCTTC	CASSYVRDGMRTF
TRBD1	TRBV10-2	-	TRBJ2-5	TGCGCCAGCAGACTTCAGGGGGCACGGGAGACCCAGTACTTC	CASRLQGARETQYF
-	TRBV20-1	-	TRBJ1-2	TGCAGTGCTAGTGAGGGCCCACTCTATGGCTACACCTTC	CSASEGPLYGYTF
-	TRBV7-9	-	TRBJ2-7	TGTGCCAGCAGCGAGGCAGGTGGAGGACACGAGCAGTACTTC	CASSEAGGGHEQYF
-	TRBV9	-	TRBJ1-5	TGTGCCAGCAGCGTAGCGGGGGCCGGGGGAGAGACCCAGCATTTT	CASSVAGAGGETQHF
TRBD2	TRBV7-9	-	TRBJ2-6	TGCGCCAGCAGCCAGAGGGGAGGGAGGGGGGCCAACGTCCTGACTTTC	CASSQRGGRGANVLTF
-	TRBV4-3	-	TRBJ2-7	TGCGCCAGCAGCCAAGATCTTGGACTTCCCCTGGAGCAGTACTTC	CASSQDLGLPLEQYF
-	TRBV12-3/TRBV12-4	many	TRBJ1-1	TGTGCCAGCACTCTCGGGACACCACTTGAAGCTTTCTTT	CASTLGTPLEAFF
-	TRBV19	many	TRBJ1-1	TGTGCCAGTAGCCTGGGGGGGTATAACACTGAAGCTTTCTTT	CASSLGGYNTEAFF
TRBD1	TRBV5-4	once	TRBJ1-4	TGTGCCAGCCCTTGGGGGAGGGGGCGTCCAACTAATGAAAAACTGTTTTTT	CASPWGRGRPTNEKLFF
TRBD2	TRBV7-2	-	TRBJ2-2	TGTGCCAGCACCCTAGGACTAGCGGACACCGGGGAGCTGTTTTTT	CASTLGLADTGELFF